The rows below give T cell receptor beta chains drawn from one sample of a study of blood T cell repertoires in COVID-19. Data came from immunoSEQ multiplex PCR; TCRdb stores just in-frame clones and leaves some out. The sample shows fewer than 350,000 clones, 85% of them seen only once. Material for sequencing was PBMCs or T cells enriched from blood (not recorded which). These receptors all stem from a woman in her twenties or thirties who had been exposed to COVID-19. Both conserved end residues are part of each CDR3. Each record gives: V gene, D gene, J gene, clone size, CDR3 protein, CDR3 DNA. D genes are given only for firm matches. Clone size is stated in some rows and not others, as once, few, many or a class when expanded.

>TRBV24-1|TRBD1|TRBJ1-2|-
CATSEDRDLTGGYTF
TGTGCCACCAGTGAAGACAGGGACCTAACGGGAGGCTACACCTTC
>TRBV7-6|-|TRBJ1-2|once
CASSSNRDYGYTF
TGTGCCAGCAGCTCGAACAGGGATTATGGCTACACCTTC
>TRBV9|TRBD1|TRBJ2-7|-
CASSEDRVPYEQYF
TGTGCCAGCAGCGAAGACAGGGTCCCCTACGAGCAGTACTTC
>TRBV5-1|TRBD1|TRBJ2-1|-
CASSFRGQNEQFF
TGCGCCAGCAGCTTCAGGGGGCAGAATGAGCAGTTCTTC
>TRBV2|TRBD2|TRBJ2-1|-
CARTSGNEQFF
TGTGCCAGGACTAGCGGGAATGAGCAGTTCTTC
>TRBV5-6|-|TRBJ2-7|-
CASSSNDRELREQYF
TGTGCCAGCAGCTCGAACGACAGAGAGCTTAGAGAGCAGTACTTC
>TRBV4-2|-|TRBJ1-6|-
CASSQDGGANSPLHF
TGTGCCAGCAGCCAAGATGGCGGGGCAAATTCACCCCTCCACTTT
>TRBV10-1|-|TRBJ1-1|-
CASSGVFEAFF
TGCGCCAGCAGCGGGGTATTTGAAGCTTTCTTT
>TRBV15|TRBD1|TRBJ1-1|-
CATNWDRNTEAFF
TGTGCCACCAACTGGGACAGGAACACTGAAGCTTTCTTT
>TRBV12-5|TRBD2|TRBJ2-1|-
CASGRGLAGVDEQFF
TGTGCTAGTGGCCGAGGACTAGCGGGGGTAGATGAGCAGTTCTTC
>TRBV7-9|TRBD2|TRBJ2-3|-
CASSLSKTSGGTDTQYF
TGTGCCAGCAGCTTATCTAAGACTAGCGGGGGCACAGATACGCAGTATTTT
>TRBV5-5|-|TRBJ1-2|-
CASSLDTGGLYGYTF
TGTGCCAGCAGCTTGGATACAGGCGGTCTCTATGGCTACACCTTC
>TRBV28|-|TRBJ2-3|-
CASSFRDTQYF
TGTGCCAGCAGTTTTAGAGATACGCAGTATTTT
>TRBV28|-|TRBJ2-1|-
CASTKTVYNEQFF
TGTGCCAGCACCAAGACAGTTTACAATGAGCAGTTCTTC